This T cell receptor beta chain was observed in a study of spatial heterogeneity in lung cancer. Study-wide points: TCRs found ubiquitously expanded in tumor appeared in blood more at resection than at follow-up.

This clonotype was detected ten times or more. The antigen is undetermined. Time point: sample taken at primary tumor resection. TCRs were sequenced from unsorted whole RNA of tumor, nontumor lung or PBMC. TCRdb fed the 5' RACE reads into MiXCR, producing one record per CDR3 protein. The table records 20,000 to 30,000 distinct CDR3 sequences, 4% to 6% of them present only once. Germline lookup yields CDR1 ENHRY and CDR2 SYGVKD. V was trimmed by 0 bases and J by 5 bases, leaving 10 bases between them. There are 15 residues in the CDR3. The starting material was PBMCs, obtained at surgery. This TCR was sampled from a male donor with early-stage non-small cell lung cancer. The V gene is TRBV10-3, the J gene TRBJ1-4; the D is unclear. CDR3 sequence reads: CAISESGGQNEKLFF. The CDR3 region has the DNA TGTGCCATCAGTGAGTCAGGCGGTCAGAATGAAAAACTGTTTTTT.